The entry below describes one T cell receptor beta chain. Antigen specificity is unknown. This specimen comes from a study of human T cells and chemical hapten exposure. Study observations and caveats: No shift was seen in TCRs above 1 in 1000 frequency with DPC sensitization. The study found expanded TCRs formed significantly more large CDR3 similarity clusters than controls.

MiXCR, applied by TCRdb to the RACE reads, yields one record per CDR3 protein. The profile shows approximately 100,000 distinct CDR3 sequences, roughly 9.1% of them singletons. Sample time point: pre-sensitization, week 0. Treatment denoted: therapeutic diphenylcyclopropenone sensitization with weekly scalp DPC. Alopecia patients deemed DPC-suitable, aged 18 to 70, excluding pregnancy. The receptor was isolated from a woman aged 40 to 50 with alopecia areata. Some clones in this sample may be carry-over from other donors' samples. Sequenced here: whole blood, sampled in connection with sensitization to the hapten diphenylcyclopropenone (DPC).

The CDR3 sequence is CSVECDSGGLEDTQYF. DNA for the CDR3: TGCAGCGTTGAATGTGATAGCGGGGGGCTAGAGGATACGCAGTATTTT. This chain uses TRBV29-1 with TRBJ2-3; 10 bases line up with TRBD2. Germline V gene sequence: CDR1 SQVTM, CDR2 ANQGSEA. V shed 2 bases, J shed 6 bases, and the junction held 11 bases outside the gene matches. There are 16 residues in the CDR3.